This T cell receptor (beta chain) derives from a study of beta chain features in type 1 diabetes. This clone was counted ten times or more. The antigen is unknown. Expressed TCRB transcripts were sequenced because the isolated RNA had all been reverse transcribed beforehand. An average approximately 3.3 million reads came from naive, central memory and regulatory T cell samples. Sequencing used immunoSEQ multiplex PCR; TCRdb keeps in-frame clones, though not all of them. The sample lists about 240,000 clones; around 26% were seen once. Donors contributed one heparinised blood draw apiece, averaging roughly 100 mL. Trimming removed 6 bases from V and 4 bases from J, with 12 bases in between. CDR3 size: 13 residues. CDR1 SEHNR and CDR2 FQNEAQ come from the germline V gene (reference sequence). Findings and caveats of the study: When Type 1 diabetes patients were examined, their TCRB CDR3s proved moderately but significantly shorter in all four CD4+ subsets.

The clonotype originates from a man between 25 and 39 years old in good health. V is TRBV7-9 and J is TRBJ2-5; tentative D call: TRBD1 (6 bases). The sample was central memory CD4+ T cells from blood. CDR3 sequence: CASSRTVGETQYF. The CDR3 DNA follows: TGTGCCAGCAGTCGGACAGTCGGAGAGACCCAGTACTTC.